Listed below are T cell receptor beta chains from one sample, sequenced in a study of blood T cells in healthy people across ages. MiXCR, run by TCRdb on the 5' RACE reads, gives a single entry per CDR3 protein. The sample yields roughly 730,000 distinct CDR3 sequences, just over 55% seen once. The sequenced material came from blood. The receptors were gathered from a man aged 35-49 years in good health. Each CDR3 is given with its conserved first and last residue. D genes are given only for firm matches. Rows may omit the clone size; those that give it use once, few, many or a size class.

clone_size,v_call,d_call,j_call,cdr3_aa,cdr3_nt
few,TRBV15,-,TRBJ2-1,CATSINYNEQFF,TGTGCCACCAGCATTAACTACAATGAGCAGTTCTTC
-,TRBV4-3,-,TRBJ1-4,CASSQDVTGTATNEKLFF,TGCGCCAGCAGCCAAGACGTTACAGGAACCGCAACTAATGAAAAACTGTTTTTT
-,TRBV7-2,TRBD2,TRBJ2-5,CASSFTSGHRETQYF,TGTGCCAGCAGCTTTACTAGCGGACATCGGGAGACCCAGTACTTC
-,TRBV3-1,-,TRBJ2-1,CASSRPLMYNGQFF,TGTGCCAGTAGCCGACCCCTGATGTACAATGGGCAGTTCTTC
-,TRBV6-4,TRBD1,TRBJ1-1,CASSDGGQGKAFF,TGTGCCAGCAGTGACGGGGGACAGGGGAAAGCTTTCTTT
-,TRBV10-3,-,TRBJ2-5,CAISASRDETQYF,TGTGCCATCAGTGCATCGCGGGACGAGACCCAGTACTTC
-,TRBV7-3,TRBD2,TRBJ2-1,CASSSTSGGASYNEQFF,TGTGCCAGCAGCTCAACTAGCGGGGGGGCAAGCTACAATGAGCAGTTCTTC
few,TRBV27,TRBD1,TRBJ2-7,CASSLSRPGTGALLWSYEQYF,TGTGCCAGCAGTTTATCGAGACCCGGGACAGGGGCCCTACTTTGGTCCTACGAGCAGTACTTC
few,TRBV3-1,TRBD1,TRBJ1-4,CASSQDRIQMFF,TGTGCCAGCAGCCAGGACAGGATCCAAATGTTTTTT
-,TRBV29-1,-,TRBJ2-7,CSVAHSDSSYEQYF,TGCAGCGTTGCCCACAGTGATAGCTCCTACGAGCAGTACTTC
-,TRBV7-2,TRBD1,TRBJ2-1,CASSPQRQGSGQFF,TGTGCCAGCAGCCCACAACGACAGGGGTCGGGGCAGTTCTTC
few,TRBV7-2,-,TRBJ2-5,CASSLRGGAQETQYF,TGTGCCAGCAGCTTACGTGGGGGGGCCCAAGAGACCCAGTACTTC
-,TRBV25-1,TRBD1,TRBJ1-1,CASSADRGYTGAFF,TGTGCCAGCAGCGCAGACAGGGGGTACACTGGAGCTTTCTTT
-,TRBV3-1,-,TRBJ2-3,CASSQAGGIGTDTQYF,TGTGCCAGCAGCCAAGCCGGGGGCATCGGCACAGATACGCAGTATTTT
-,TRBV3-1,-,TRBJ2-1,CASSLGTPYPNEQFF,TGTGCCAGCAGCCTCGGGACACCCTATCCCAATGAGCAGTTCTTC
-,TRBV13,-,TRBJ2-3,CASSLGGRGNVDTQYF,TGTGCCAGCAGCTTAGGCGGCAGGGGAAATGTGGATACGCAGTATTTT
-,TRBV5-1,TRBD2,TRBJ2-3,CASRSGLAGGTDTQYF,TGCGCCAGCAGAAGCGGACTAGCGGGAGGCACAGATACGCAGTATTTT
few,TRBV11-1,-,TRBJ2-1,CASSLYQSPSYNEQFF,TGTGCCAGCAGCTTATATCAGAGCCCCTCCTACAATGAGCAGTTCTTC
-,TRBV20-1,-,TRBJ2-1,CSARDPKDSNNNEQFF,TGCAGTGCTAGAGATCCTAAGGACTCAAATAACAATGAGCAGTTCTTC
-,TRBV5-1,TRBD2,TRBJ2-5,CASSIGTSGQEAQYF,TGCGCCAGCAGCATAGGGACTAGCGGGCAAGAGGCCCAGTACTTC
-,TRBV24-1,TRBD2,TRBJ2-3,CATSGPPYSGGTDTQYF,TGTGCCACCAGTGGACCACCTTATAGCGGGGGCACAGATACGCAGTATTTT
-,TRBV7-2,TRBD2,TRBJ2-5,CASSTILAGETQYF,TGTGCCAGCAGCACCATTCTAGCGGGAGAGACCCAGTACTTC
few,TRBV6-4,TRBD2,TRBJ2-7,CASHQREGIYEQYF,TGTGCCAGTCATCAGCGGGAGGGAATCTACGAGCAGTACTTC
few,TRBV5-1,TRBD2,TRBJ2-3,CASSLESPFTSGQGGDTQYF,TGCGCCAGCAGCTTGGAATCCCCCTTTACTAGCGGACAAGGAGGAGATACGCAGTATTTT
-,TRBV14,-,TRBJ2-6,CASSLTRWVSGANVLTF,TGTGCCAGCAGCCTTACCCGGTGGGTTTCTGGGGCCAACGTCCTGACTTTC
-,TRBV5-1,-,TRBJ2-2,CASSAVGHTGELFF,TGCGCCAGCAGCGCCGTTGGGCACACCGGGGAGCTGTTTTTT
few,TRBV5-1,-,TRBJ2-6,CASSLARGGPSGANVLTF,TGCGCCAGCAGCTTGGCCAGAGGGGGGCCCTCTGGGGCCAACGTCCTGACTTTC
few,TRBV7-3,-,TRBJ2-3,CASSFLRADTQYF,TGTGCCAGCAGCTTCCTCCGCGCAGATACGCAGTATTTT
-,TRBV7-8,-,TRBJ2-5,CASRGPGTGYQETQYF,TGTGCCAGCAGGGGACCCGGAACGGGGTACCAAGAGACCCAGTACTTC
-,TRBV10-3,TRBD2,TRBJ2-1,CAISESGGRPSYNEQFF,TGTGCCATCAGTGAGTCGGGAGGGAGGCCATCCTACAATGAGCAGTTCTTC
few,TRBV11-2,-,TRBJ2-1,CASTAVTSIKKQFF,TGTGCCAGCACCGCCGTCACTAGTATTAAGAAGCAGTTCTTC
few,TRBV5-1,-,TRBJ2-3,CASSRGVRGKAGDTQYF,TGCGCCAGCAGCCGAGGGGTGCGAGGGAAAGCGGGCGATACGCAGTATTTT
few,TRBV12-3/TRBV12-4,-,TRBJ1-2,CASSLREGRLTGYTF,TGTGCCAGCAGTTTAAGGGAGGGGCGCCTGACTGGCTACACCTTC
-,TRBV5-6,TRBD1,TRBJ2-7,CASSFIGTGPYEQYF,TGTGCCAGCAGCTTTATAGGGACAGGGCCCTACGAGCAGTACTTC
few,TRBV7-9,-,TRBJ2-1,CASTYQVSTGSRDEQFF,TGTGCCAGCACTTACCAAGTATCCACCGGGTCGAGGGATGAGCAGTTCTTC